One T cell receptor (beta chain) is described in this entry. The V gene's germline CDR1 is LGHNA and CDR2 YNFKEQ. This CDR3 contains 16 residues. V was cut by 0 bases and J by 8 bases, with 16 bases left in between. Assay used: immunoSEQ multiplex PCR; TCRdb lists only in-frame clones, some missing. The repertoire includes roughly 50,000 clones, nearly 95% of them detected once, and 3.1% sits in the top ten. The sample originates from a study of technical replicates of blood from a handful of donors. Sequencing was performed on PBMCs. This receptor was taken from a human donor in good health. Some clones in this sample may be carry-over from other donors' samples. The V gene is TRBV4-2, the J gene TRBJ1-4; D is uncertain. The CDR3 here is CASSQEGVLPGEKLFF. CDR3 nucleotide sequence: TGTGCCAGCAGCCAAGAAGGCGTCCTCCCGGGGGAAAAACTGTTTTTT.